This passage covers 6 T cell receptor beta chains from one sample sequenced in a study of T cells after yellow fever vaccination (dated by TCRdb to between 2018 and 2021). Receptor libraries were prepared by 5' RACE. Sequencing used an Illumina HiSeq 2500. TCRdb's own reprocessing of the public reads used fastp at Q25 and MiXCR and kept productive beta chains. CDR3 protein sequences are deduplicated, and each keeps its most common genes and DNA. This sample gives 150,000 or so distinct CDR3 sequences in total; 6% to 7.5% of them show up just once. More than 2.5% of the sample belongs to the ten largest clones. The sample's treatment or condition, from its label and the paper: live attenuated yellow fever vaccine strain. Source: CD4+ T cells sorted from PBMCs, taken less than 6 days after the first yellow fever vaccination. All receptors come from a man aged 18-30 years who received the YFV17D yellow fever vaccine.

The chain is built from TRBV7-3 and TRBJ2-2, with TRBD2 matching over 7 bases. V shed 4 bases and J 2 bases; nucleotides not matched to a gene: 7. The CDR3 is made up of 16 amino acids. Germline lookup yields CDR1 SGHTA and CDR2 FQGTGA. The CDR3: CASSSASGENTGELFF. CDR3 nucleotides: TGTGCCAGCAGCTCGGCTAGCGGTGAAAACACCGGGGAGCTGTTTTTT. The variable domain in full, with the rest retrieved from reference TRBV7-3 and TRBJ2-2, is GAGVSQTPSNKVTEKGKYVELRCDPISGHTALYWYRQSLGQGPEFLIYFQGTGAADDSGLPNDRFFAVRPEGSVSTLKIQRTERGDSAVYLCASSSASGENTGELFFGEGSRLTVL.

The rearrangement uses TRBV4-2 and TRBJ1-1; tentative D call: TRBD1 (5 bases). Germline CDR1 is LGHNA and CDR2 is YNFKEQ. CDR3 size: 17 residues. Trimming stripped 7 bases from V and 1 base from J, with 22 bases between. The CDR3 DNA follows: TGTGCCAGCAACCCCTCTTATCGGGACGGCCGGAACACTGAAGCTTTCTTT. As protein: CASNPSYRDGRNTEAFF.

The chain recombines TRBV6-5 with TRBJ1-3; weak D call: TRBD1 (5 bases). V was cut by 3 bases and J by 3 bases, with 18 bases left in between. Germline V CDR1 and CDR2: MNHEY, SVGAGI. The CDR3 runs 17 residues. In nucleotides, the CDR3 is TGTGCCAGCAGTTATGGGATCGACAGACACCTTGGAAACACCATATATTTT. It translates to CASSYGIDRHLGNTIYF.

This clonotype was counted many times. This chain uses TRBV11-3 with TRBJ2-2; the match to TRBD2 covers 12 bases. Unmatched junction bases numbered 3, after V lost 4 bases and J lost 3 bases. The CDR3 has 16 residues. Germline lookup yields CDR1 SGHNT and CDR2 YENEEA. In DNA, the CDR3 is TGTGCCAGCAGCTCACGACTAGCGGGGGACACCGGGGAGCTGTTTTTT. It specifies CASSSRLAGDTGELFF.

The rearrangement joins TRBV6-1 to TRBJ1-4, with D possibly matching TRBD1 (5 bases). Germline-derived CDR1 and CDR2 are MNHNS and SASEGT. Trimming pared 7 bases from V and 16 bases from J, leaving 22 bases between. The CDR3 runs 13 residues. Here the CDR3 DNA reads TGTGCCAGCACTACCGCAGGGCTGGATTTGCCGTTTTTT. This sequence encodes CASTTAGLDLPFF.

V gene TRBV7-2 combines with J gene TRBJ2-5, with D perhaps matching TRBD1 (6 bases). V was pared by 3 bases and J by 1 base, with 9 bases between. This CDR3 comprises 14 residues. The germline V gene has CDR1 SGHTA and CDR2 FQGNSA. The CDR3 reads CASSFRQAQETQYF. The CDR3, as DNA: TGTGCCAGCAGCTTTAGACAGGCCCAAGAGACCCAGTACTTC.